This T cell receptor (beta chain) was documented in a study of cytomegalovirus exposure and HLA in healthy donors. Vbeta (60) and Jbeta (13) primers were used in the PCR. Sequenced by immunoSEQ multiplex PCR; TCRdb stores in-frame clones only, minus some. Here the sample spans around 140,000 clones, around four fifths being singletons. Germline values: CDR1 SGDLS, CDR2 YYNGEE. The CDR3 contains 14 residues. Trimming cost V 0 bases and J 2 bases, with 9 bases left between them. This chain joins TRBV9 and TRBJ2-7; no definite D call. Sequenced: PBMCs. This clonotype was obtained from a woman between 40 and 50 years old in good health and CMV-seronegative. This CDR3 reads CASSVGVGAYEQYF. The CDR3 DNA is TGTGCCAGCAGCGTAGGGGTCGGAGCCTACGAGCAGTACTTC.